The rows below give T cell receptor beta chains drawn from one sample of a study of cytomegalovirus exposure and HLA in healthy donors. The assay was immunoSEQ multiplex PCR, and TCRdb's table has in-frame clones only and misses some. Found here are around 90,000 clones, less than 65% of them singletons; the top ten hold about 5%. The sample comprised PBMCs. These receptors all stem from a woman aged 25 to 39 in good health and CMV-seropositive. CDR3s include the opening cysteine and the closing phenylalanine or tryptophan. D genes are given only for firm matches. Clone size, where shown, is once, few, many, or a class for clones that have expanded.

v_gene	j_gene	d_gene	abundance	CDR3aa	CDR3nt
TRBV7-2	TRBJ2-2	-	-	CANKQGNTGELFF	TGTGCCAACAAACAGGGGAACACCGGGGAGCTGTTTTTT
TRBV5-1	TRBJ2-6	TRBD2	-	CASSFNREGIWTGANVLTF	TGCGCCAGCAGCTTCAATAGGGAGGGGATTTGGACTGGGGCCAACGTCCTGACTTTC
TRBV7-9	TRBJ1-1	-	-	CASSFGGANTEAFF	TGTGCCAGCAGCTTTGGGGGCGCTAACACTGAAGCTTTCTTT
TRBV2	TRBJ2-7	TRBD1	-	CASTGTGFEQYF	TGTGCCAGCACCGGGACAGGGTTCGAGCAGTACTTC
TRBV28	TRBJ2-3	-	-	CASSLARDTQYF	TGTGCCAGCAGTTTAGCACGGGATACGCAGTATTTT
TRBV7-2	TRBJ2-1	TRBD1	-	CASSFRRQGVNNEQFF	TGTGCCAGCAGCTTCAGACGACAGGGGGTTAACAATGAGCAGTTCTTC
TRBV12-5	TRBJ2-1	TRBD2	few	CASRLGVGGSYNEQFF	TGTGCTAGTAGGCTCGGGGTGGGAGGGTCCTACAATGAGCAGTTCTTC
TRBV5-1	TRBJ2-5	TRBD1	-	CASSLEVTGGWKTQYF	TGCGCCAGCAGCTTGGAGGTGACAGGGGGCTGGAAGACCCAGTACTTC
TRBV5-1	TRBJ2-7	TRBD2	once	CASSPAGGTYEQYF	TGCGCCAGCAGCCCGGCCGGGGGGACCTACGAGCAGTACTTC
TRBV27	TRBJ2-7	-	-	CASSHPGSENSYEQYF	TGTGCCAGCAGCCATCCCGGGTCAGAAAATTCCTACGAGCAGTACTTC
TRBV2	TRBJ1-4	-	once	CASSDLFNKLFF	TGTGCCAGCAGTGACTTGTTTAATAAACTGTTTTTT
TRBV2	TRBJ2-5	TRBD2	-	CASRSESGGPSETQYF	TGTGCCAGCAGAAGTGAGAGCGGGGGGCCAAGCGAGACCCAGTACTTC
TRBV6-5	TRBJ1-2	-	-	CASRRLGSGYTF	TGTGCCAGCAGGAGACTGGGGAGCGGCTACACCTTC
TRBV4-2	TRBJ1-5	TRBD1	-	CASSPNRDSFLSNQPQHF	TGTGCCAGCAGCCCTAACCGGGACAGCTTTTTAAGCAATCAGCCCCAGCATTTT
TRBV18	TRBJ1-1	-	few	CASSPVIEENTEAFF	TGTGCCAGCTCACCAGTTATCGAGGAGAACACTGAAGCTTTCTTT
TRBV5-1	TRBJ1-5	-	-	CASSLDAVQPQHF	TGCGCCAGCAGCTTGGATGCGGTACAGCCCCAGCATTTT
TRBV18	TRBJ1-2	TRBD1	few	CASSPGGSYGYTF	TGTGCCAGCTCCCCAGGGGGCTCCTATGGCTACACCTTC
TRBV4-2	TRBJ2-7	TRBD1	-	CASSDRVTYEQYF	TGTGCCAGCAGCGACAGGGTAACCTACGAGCAGTACTTC
TRBV6-6	TRBJ1-1	-	-	CASRRLQAEAFF	TGTGCCAGCAGGCGCTTACAGGCGGAAGCTTTCTTT
TRBV6-1	TRBJ2-3	-	-	CASSEFTSALRTQYF	TGTGCCAGCAGTGAGTTCACTAGTGCGCTCCGTACGCAGTATTTT
TRBV23-1	TRBJ1-3	-	-	CANVRSSGNTIYF	TGCGCCAACGTCAGAAGCTCTGGAAACACCATATATTTT
TRBV5-1	TRBJ1-1	-	-	CASSLGQIRAEAFF	TGCGCCAGCAGCTTGGGACAGATAAGGGCTGAAGCTTTCTTT
TRBV28	TRBJ1-5	-	-	CASRPSGQPQHF	TGTGCCAGCAGGCCCTCGGGTCAGCCCCAGCATTTT
TRBV19	TRBJ1-4	TRBD1	few	CASSMPGQGRLFF	TGTGCCAGTAGTATGCCGGGACAGGGCCGGCTGTTTTTT
TRBV27	TRBJ2-7	TRBD2	few	CASSLSGLAGGPISYEQYF	TGTGCCAGCAGTTTATCTGGGTTAGCGGGGGGACCAATCTCCTACGAGCAGTACTTC
TRBV5-6	TRBJ2-5	-	-	CASSLASVVETQYF	TGTGCCAGCAGCTTGGCTAGTGTAGTCGAGACCCAGTACTTC
TRBV5-1	TRBJ1-2	-	-	CASSSERGDGYPF	TGCGCCAGCAGTTCGGAGCGGGGGGATGGCTACCCCTTC
TRBV7-6	TRBJ2-2	TRBD1	-	CASSLEGTALRTGELFF	TGTGCCAGCAGCTTAGAGGGGACAGCATTAAGAACCGGGGAGCTGTTTTTT
TRBV6-5	TRBJ2-7	TRBD1	-	CASSGTVSSYEQYF	TGTGCCAGCAGCGGGACAGTCAGCTCCTACGAGCAGTACTTC
TRBV2	TRBJ1-3	-	-	CASTPAGASGNTIYF	TGTGCCAGCACGCCGGCGGGGGCATCTGGAAACACCATATATTTT